This TCR beta chain was recovered during a study of shared clonotypes between healthy human individuals. This clone was recorded at least ten times. All of the donors resided in Nashville, Tennessee, and each was a Caucasian adult. Deep-level assay runs were performed. Bulk PBMC genomic DNA spanned ten immunoSEQ deep plates. Profiled with immunoSEQ multiplex PCR; TCRdb holds only in-frame clones, not every one. The sample lists fewer than 600,000 clones, roughly 77% seen once, with roughly an eighth in the top ten. The material sequenced was PBMCs. The clonotype originates from a woman between 40 and 55 years old in good health. Some clones in this sample may be carry-over from other donors' samples.

The CDR3 sequence: CASSFLGLAGGAYEQYF. CDR3 in DNA: TGCGCCAGCAGCTTCCTAGGACTAGCGGGAGGAGCCTACGAGCAGTACTTC. J is TRBJ2-7 and V is TRBV5-1; TRBD2 aligns across 14 bases. The CDR3 consists of 17 residues. V shed 2 bases and J 2 bases; nucleotides not matched to a gene: 6. Germline V CDR1 and CDR2: SGHRS, YFSETQ.